The entry that follows covers one T cell receptor (beta chain) sequence. Its matching antigen is unknown. Germline CDR1 reads WNHNN; CDR2 reads SYGVQD (reference sequence). V was pared by 5 bases and J by 5 bases, with 12 bases between. This CDR3 region has 13 residues. Purified naive CD4+ T cells were depleted of CD25+ Tregs. TCRdb used MiXCR to reprocess the 5' RACE reads, holding one entry per CDR3 protein. The data contain approximately 21,000 distinct CDR3 sequences, 30% of them singletons. General study points: In terms of TCR gene usage, tumor memory CD4+ T cells clustered together with blood and lymph node memory CD4+ cells, as well as with lymph node naive CD4+ cells.

Material: tumor-infiltrating naive CD4+ T cells sorted from the breast tumor. Subset here: naive CD4+ T cells, CD4+CD45RA+CD25-. This receptor was identified in a female donor with breast cancer. The J gene is TRBJ1-1, the V gene TRBV10-1; no reliable D call. CDR3 residues: CASSPSPGTEAFF. The CDR3 DNA reads TGCGCCAGCAGTCCATCCCCGGGGACTGAAGCTTTCTTT.